Below, 27 T cell receptor beta chains from the same sample are listed, as sequenced in a study of blood T cell repertoires in COVID-19. The table came from immunoSEQ multiplex PCR; TCRdb's copy has only in-frame clones and leaves some out. The table includes about 300,000 clones, about 88% detected once. The sample comprised peripheral blood. These receptors all come from a man aged 70-80 years with acute or convalescent COVID-19.

The chain couples TRBV19 to TRBJ2-3; a possible D gene is TRBD1 (5 bases). V was cut by 2 bases and J by 5 bases, with 11 bases left in between. The CDR3 has 14 residues. Looked up from germline, CDR1 is LNHDA and CDR2 is SQIVND (reference sequence). The CDR3 nucleotides read TGTGCCAGTAGTATATGGCAGGGCGAAGATACGCAGTATTTT. Protein product: CASSIWQGEDTQYF.

This chain connects TRBV2 to TRBJ2-1; possibly TRBD2 for D (5 bases). V was cut by 8 bases and J by 5 bases, with 13 bases left in between. Germline CDR1 SNHLY, CDR2 FYNNEI. This CDR3 is 13 amino acids long. This CDR3 is CASGSLGDNEQFF. The CDR3 coding sequence is TGTGCCAGCGGCTCACTAGGAGACAATGAGCAGTTCTTC. The variable domain in full, completed from reference TRBV2 and TRBJ2-1, reads EPEVTQTPSHQVTQMGQEVILRCVPISNHLYFYWYRQILGQKVEFLVSFYNNEISEKSEIFDDQFSVERPDGSNFTLKIRSTKLEDSAMYFCASGSLGDNEQFFGPGTRLTVL.

The V and J genes are TRBV18 and TRBJ2-5; D remains unclear. V dropped 4 bases and J dropped 2 bases, with 5 bases sitting between them. CDR1 and CDR2 (germline): KGHSH, LQKENI. The CDR3 runs 12 residues. CDR3: CASSRPQETQYF. The CDR3, as DNA: TGTGCCAGCTCACGTCCGCAAGAGACCCAGTACTTC.

The V call is TRBV28, the J call TRBJ2-3; 8 bases line up with TRBD1. With V trimmed by 10 bases and J by 0 bases, 15 bases remained unmatched. Germline CDR1 and CDR2: MDHEN and SYDVKM. The CDR3 consists of 17 residues. The CDR3 sequence: CATRDRRSRDSTDTQYF. In DNA, the CDR3 is TGTGCCACCCGGGACAGGAGGAGTCGGGATAGCACAGATACGCAGTATTTT.

This clone was picked up one time. The chain links TRBV28 to TRBJ1-3, with no clear D. Trimming took 9 bases from V and 7 from J, leaving 7 bases between them. Germline CDR1 reads MDHEN; CDR2 reads SYDVKM. CDR3 size: 10 residues. In nucleotides, the CDR3 is TGTGCCAGTTATCGGAACACCATATATTTT. Translated, it gives CASYRNTIYF.

This clone was detected once. This sequence joins TRBV4-3 and TRBJ2-3; TRBD2 matches 9 bases. CDR1 is LGHNA and CDR2 is YSLEER in the germline V gene. With V trimmed by 0 bases and J by 6 bases, 7 bases remained unmatched. The CDR3 consists of 16 residues. CDR3 bases: TGCGCCAGCAGCCAAGACCTAGCGGGGATGGCGGATACGCAGTATTTT. Protein: CASSQDLAGMADTQYF.

This clone was picked up one time. J is TRBJ1-5 and V is TRBV2; a possible D gene is TRBD1 (5 bases). There are 13 residues in the CDR3. The germline V gene has CDR1 SNHLY and CDR2 FYNNEI. V was clipped by 11 bases and J by 3 bases, with 14 bases between them. The CDR3 sequence: CAGCRDSNQPQHF. For the CDR3, the DNA is TGTGCCGGGTGCAGGGACTCCAATCAGCCCCAGCATTTT.

V is TRBV6-6 and J is TRBJ1-2; a possible D gene is TRBD1 (6 bases). The germline gives CDR1 MNHNY, CDR2 SVGAGI (reference sequence). The ends were cut back, 6 bases at V and 10 bases at J, with 12 bases in the middle. CDR3 size: 11 residues. The CDR3 sequence is CASSLRGAYTF. The CDR3, as DNA: TGTGCCAGCAGCCTCAGGGGAGCCTACACCTTC.

The genes are TRBV27 and TRBJ2-7, with 9 bases aligning to TRBD1. V lost 6 bases, J lost 5 bases, and 8 bases stayed unmatched. Looked up from germline, CDR1 is MNHEY and CDR2 is SMNVEV (reference sequence). CDR3 size: 14 residues. The CDR3 nucleotides are TGTGCCAGCAGATCTCGGGACAGGGCCCACGAGCAGTACTTC. It translates to CASRSRDRAHEQYF.

The genes are TRBV5-8 and TRBJ2-3, with 9 bases matching TRBD1. The CDR3 consists of 17 residues. Germline V gives CDR1 SGHTS, CDR2 YDEGEE. The junction had 11 bases not matched to a gene; V was cut back by 4 bases and J by 2 bases. The CDR3 loop is CASSRGSGQGFTDTQYF. The CDR3 bases are TGTGCCAGCAGCCGGGGATCCGGACAGGGGTTCACAGATACGCAGTATTTT.

The chain recombines TRBV3-1 (or the pseudogene TRBV3-2) with TRBJ1-5; D possibly corresponds to TRBD1 (6 bases). Trimming stripped 0 bases from V and 3 bases from J, with 18 bases between. Per germline, CDR1 LGHDT and CDR2 YNNKEL (reference sequence). This CDR3 region has 18 residues. The CDR3 protein is CASSQDLGHPEHNQPQHF. The DNA for the CDR3 is TGTGCCAGCAGCCAAGATCTGGGACACCCCGAACACAATCAGCCCCAGCATTTT.

The chain has TRBV5-1 and TRBJ2-1; 12 bases align to TRBD1. Germline V CDR1 and CDR2: SGHRS, YFSETQ. Trimming removed 4 bases from V and 4 bases from J; junction bases left unmatched: 9. The CDR3 is 17 amino acids. CDR3 residues: CASSPTGTGGAYNEQFF. The CDR3 nucleotides are TGCGCCAGCAGCCCGACCGGGACAGGGGGCGCATACAATGAGCAGTTCTTC.

This chain joins TRBV18 and TRBJ1-6, with D hard to call. V was cut by 3 bases and J by 9 bases, with 12 bases left in between. This CDR3 is built from 14 residues. CDR1 KGHSH and CDR2 LQKENI come from the germline V gene. In DNA, the CDR3 is TGTGCCAGCTCACCTGACGGGGTTGCTTCACCCCTCCACTTT. Protein product: CASSPDGVASPLHF.

The CDR3, as DNA: TGTGCCAGCAGTTTACCGAGCTCCCACGGTGAAAAACTGTTTTTT. It encodes CASSLPSSHGEKLFF. V is TRBV28 and J is TRBJ1-4; D uncertain. Deletions cut 2 bases from V and 7 bases from J, with 14 bases between. Germline CDR1 and CDR2: MDHEN and SYDVKM. The length of the CDR3 is 15 residues.

The gene calls are TRBV7-6 and TRBJ1-4; no clear D. V was trimmed by 1 base and J by 0 bases, leaving 9 bases between them. Germline V gene data show CDR1 as SGHVS and CDR2 as FNYEAQ. This CDR3 has 16 amino acids. CDR3 loop: CASSLGGGTTNEKLFF. CDR3 coding DNA: TGTGCCAGCAGCTTAGGCGGAGGAACAACTAATGAAAAACTGTTTTTT.

This sequence joins TRBV5-6 and TRBJ1-1; 7 bases agree with TRBD1. Losses at the gene ends were 0 bases for V and 7 bases for J; bases not matched to a gene: 0. Germline V CDR1 and CDR2: SGHDT, YYEEEE. The CDR3 is made up of 12 amino acids. The CDR3 loop is CASSLGQGEAFF. CDR3 DNA sequence: TGTGCCAGCAGCTTGGGACAGGGTGAAGCTTTCTTT.

This sequence joins TRBV29-1 and TRBJ1-2; D may be TRBD1 (5 bases). CDR1 and CDR2 from the germline V gene are SQVTM and ANQGSEA. The CDR3 sequence is 12 residues long. V lost 4 bases, J lost 4 bases, and 10 bases lay in between. The CDR3 protein is CSVAGFGYGYTF. The CDR3 bases are TGCAGCGTTGCAGGGTTTGGCTATGGCTACACCTTC.

A few counts support this clone. This sequence joins TRBV6-5 and TRBJ2-7; 10 nucleotides match TRBD2. The CDR3 is made up of 15 amino acids. Germline CDR1 and CDR2: MNHEY and SVGAGI. V was pared by 4 bases and J by 3 bases, with 6 bases of the junction left unmatched. Here the CDR3 reads CASSLDSGGIYEQYF. Here the CDR3 DNA reads TGTGCCAGCAGTTTAGATAGCGGGGGGATCTACGAGCAGTACTTC.

This clone was counted once. This chain connects TRBV28 to TRBJ1-5, with 9 bases that match TRBD1. V shed 10 bases and J 5 bases; nucleotides not matched to a gene: 9. Germline values: CDR1 MDHEN, CDR2 SYDVKM. This CDR3 has 14 amino acids. CDR3 sequence reads: CATDSTGGHQPQHF. Written as DNA, the CDR3 is TGTGCCACCGATTCGACAGGGGGGCATCAGCCCCAGCATTTT.

This chain links TRBV18 with TRBJ1-2, with 10 bases matching TRBD1. In germline, CDR1 is KGHSH, CDR2 LQKENI. The V segment lost 3 bases and the J segment 4 bases; nucleotides outside the gene matches: 5. This CDR3 contains 15 residues. The chain's CDR3 is CASSPGTGVRYGYTF. The CDR3 region has the DNA TGTGCCAGCTCACCTGGGACAGGGGTTCGCTATGGCTACACCTTC. Complete variable domain (other parts from reference TRBV18 and TRBJ1-2): NAGVMQNPRHLVRRRGQEARLRCSPMKGHSHVYWYRQLPEEGLKFMVYLQKENIIDESGMPKERFSAEFPKEGPSILRIQQVVRGDSAAYFCASSPGTGVRYGYTFGSGTRLTVV.

V and J are TRBV6-5 and TRBJ2-7, with 8 positions matching TRBD1. This CDR3 has 13 amino acids. The germline CDR1 and CDR2 sequences are MNHEY and SVGAGI. Unmatched junction bases numbered 5, after V lost 5 bases and J lost 5 bases. In DNA form, the CDR3 reads TGTGCCAGCAGTCTGACAGGGGTAAACGAGCAGTACTTC. This translates into CASSLTGVNEQYF.

The chain joins TRBV6-4 to TRBJ2-7; 7 bases fit TRBD1. The germline V gene encodes CDR1 MRHNA and CDR2 SNTAGT. After removal of 6 bases from V and 0 bases from J, the junction contained 5 bases not matched to a gene. The CDR3 has 14 amino acids. CDR3 in amino acids: CASSPDRSSYEQYF. As DNA, the CDR3 is TGTGCCAGCAGCCCGGACAGGTCCTCCTACGAGCAGTACTTC.

The chain uses TRBV9 and TRBJ1-1, with a weak D call TRBD1 (6 bases). Germline V gives CDR1 SGDLS, CDR2 YYNGEE. The CDR3 has 15 residues. The germline V and J ends were trimmed by 4 bases and 4 bases, with 17 bases remaining between them. The CDR3 bases are TGTGCCAGCAGCCCCGGCCCTCAAGGGGGCACTGAAGCTTTCTTT. Translating gives CASSPGPQGGTEAFF.

The chain combines TRBV3-1 (or the pseudogene TRBV3-2) with TRBJ1-1; D unresolved. Trimming stripped 4 bases from V and 2 bases from J, with 11 bases between. The CDR3 is made up of 14 amino acids. Per germline, CDR1 LGHDT and CDR2 YNNKEL (reference sequence). The CDR3 reads CASSPPGDNTEAFF. CDR3 nucleotides: TGTGCCAGCAGCCCACCAGGTGACAACACTGAAGCTTTCTTT.

V and J are TRBV19 and TRBJ1-1, with unresolved D. Germline V CDR1 and CDR2: LNHDA, SQIVND (reference sequence). CDR3 length equals 12 residues. V lost 9 bases and J 1 base, leaving 9 bases between the germline ends. The DNA of the CDR3 is TGTGCCAGCTCTCGCGGGAACACTGAAGCTTTCTTT. It translates to CASSRGNTEAFF.

The rearrangement links TRBV29-1 to TRBJ1-3; the D is unclear. Germline V gives CDR1 SQVTM, CDR2 ANQGSEA. This CDR3 contains 12 residues. V was trimmed by 3 bases and J by 4 bases, leaving 7 bases between them. The CDR3 nucleotides are TGCAGCGTTGATACCCAGGGAAACACCATATATTTT. Translated, it gives CSVDTQGNTIYF.

The chain links TRBV11-3 to TRBJ2-1, with 9 nucleotides matching TRBD2. The junction had 10 bases not matched to a gene; V was cut back by 3 bases and J by 10 bases. CDR1 and CDR2 (germline): SGHNT, YENEEA. This CDR3 comprises 15 residues. The CDR3 nucleotides read TGTGCCAGCAGCTTCTCTACTAGCGGGTTGGGAGAGCAGTTCTTC. Its translation is CASSFSTSGLGEQFF.